This T cell receptor (beta chain) is drawn from a study of T cells in Graves' hyperthyroidism and ophthalmopathy. General study results and limits: The model predicted ophthalmopathy a median approximately 6.3 months before onset. Blood held most thyroid clonotypes expanded above 0.001 frequency.

Hyperthyroidism had been newly diagnosed in patients aged 18 to 65, and its duration was under 2 months. Diagnoses used clinical symptoms, serum thyroxine and TRAb, thyroid ultrasound and orbital computed tomography. Researchers amplified the TCR beta CDR3 regions from RNA transcripts. The primer set for the first-round RT-PCR of the TCR CDR3 was HTBI. MiXCR, applied by TCRdb to the multiplex PCR reads, yields one record per CDR3 protein. This sample has 96,000 or so distinct CDR3 sequences, with about 51% found just once. This clonotype was found once. Its antigen is still unknown. One end of the junction is discordant with germline, which a read error may explain. Input material: blood. This receptor was taken from a woman aged 35 to 49 with Graves' hyperthyroidism.

The CDR3 DNA is TGTGCCAGCAGTCCAGGGGGTCCGGGTCAGCCCCAGTACTTC. This codes for CASSPGGPGQPQYF. The chain is built from TRBV4-1 and TRBJ2-5, with TRBD1 matching 7 bases. There are 14 residues in the CDR3. The germline gives CDR1 MGHRA, CDR2 YSYEKL.